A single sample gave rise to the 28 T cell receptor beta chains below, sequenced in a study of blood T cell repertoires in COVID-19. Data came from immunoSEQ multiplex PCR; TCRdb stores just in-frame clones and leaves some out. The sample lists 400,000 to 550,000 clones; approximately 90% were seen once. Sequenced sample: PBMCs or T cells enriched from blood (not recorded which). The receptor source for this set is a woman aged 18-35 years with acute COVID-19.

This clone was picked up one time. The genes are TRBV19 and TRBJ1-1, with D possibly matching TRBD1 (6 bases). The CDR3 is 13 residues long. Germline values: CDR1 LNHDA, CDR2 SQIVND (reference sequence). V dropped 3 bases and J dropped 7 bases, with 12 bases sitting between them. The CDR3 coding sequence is TGTGCCAGTAGTATGTTTCAGGGGAATGAAGCTTTCTTT. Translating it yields CASSMFQGNEAFF.

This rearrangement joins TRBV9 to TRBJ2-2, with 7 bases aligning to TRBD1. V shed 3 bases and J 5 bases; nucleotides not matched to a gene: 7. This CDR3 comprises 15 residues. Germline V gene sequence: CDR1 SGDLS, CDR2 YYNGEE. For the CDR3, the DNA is TGTGCCAGCAGCGGACAGGGTTTGGGGACCGGGGAGCTGTTTTTT. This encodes CASSGQGLGTGELFF.

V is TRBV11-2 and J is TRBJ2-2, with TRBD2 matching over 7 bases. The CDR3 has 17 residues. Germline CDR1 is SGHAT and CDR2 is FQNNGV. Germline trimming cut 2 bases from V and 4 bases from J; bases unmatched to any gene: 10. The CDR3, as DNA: TGTGCCAGCAGCTTATGGGGACTACCTCGTAGCACCGGGGAGCTGTTTTTT. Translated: CASSLWGLPRSTGELFF.

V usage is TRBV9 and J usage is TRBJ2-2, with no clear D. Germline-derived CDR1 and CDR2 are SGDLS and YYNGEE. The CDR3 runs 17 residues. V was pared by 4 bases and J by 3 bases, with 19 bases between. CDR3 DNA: TGTGCCAGCAGCATAGGCTACGGCGGATCGGACACCGGGGAGCTGTTTTTT. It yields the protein CASSIGYGGSDTGELFF.

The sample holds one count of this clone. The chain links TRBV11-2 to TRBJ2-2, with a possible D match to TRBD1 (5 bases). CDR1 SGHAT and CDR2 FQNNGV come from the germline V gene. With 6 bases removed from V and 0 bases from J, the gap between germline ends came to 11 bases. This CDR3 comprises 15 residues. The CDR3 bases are TGTGCCAGCAGGCAGTCACAGGCGAACACCGGGGAGCTGTTTTTT. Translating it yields CASRQSQANTGELFF.

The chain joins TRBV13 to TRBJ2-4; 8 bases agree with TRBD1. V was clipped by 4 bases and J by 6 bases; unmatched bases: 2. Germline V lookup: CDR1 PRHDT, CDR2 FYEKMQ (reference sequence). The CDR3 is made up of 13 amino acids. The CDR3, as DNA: TGTGCCAGCAGCTCAGGGACAGGAAACATTCAGTACTTC. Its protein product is CASSSGTGNIQYF.

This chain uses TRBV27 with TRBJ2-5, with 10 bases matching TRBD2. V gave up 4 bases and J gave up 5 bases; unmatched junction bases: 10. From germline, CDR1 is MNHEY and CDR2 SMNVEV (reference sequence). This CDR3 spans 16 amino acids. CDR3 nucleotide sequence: TGTGCCAGCAGTTCGTCTAGCGGGAGTTTTTCGGAGACCCAGTACTTC. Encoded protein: CASSSSSGSFSETQYF.

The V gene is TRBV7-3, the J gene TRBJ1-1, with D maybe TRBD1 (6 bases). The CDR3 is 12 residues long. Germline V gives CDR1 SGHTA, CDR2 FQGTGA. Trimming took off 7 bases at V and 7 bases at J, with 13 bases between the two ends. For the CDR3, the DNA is TGTGCCAGCATTGGCCGAGGGGGTGAAGCTTTCTTT. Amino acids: CASIGRGGEAFF.

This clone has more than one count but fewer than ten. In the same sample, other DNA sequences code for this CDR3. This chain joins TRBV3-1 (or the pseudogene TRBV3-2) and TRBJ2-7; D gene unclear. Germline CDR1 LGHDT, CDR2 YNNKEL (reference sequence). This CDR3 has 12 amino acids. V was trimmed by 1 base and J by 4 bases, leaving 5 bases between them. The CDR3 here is CASSQGGYEQYF. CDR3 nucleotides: TGTGCCAGCAGCCAAGGAGGATACGAGCAGTACTTC.

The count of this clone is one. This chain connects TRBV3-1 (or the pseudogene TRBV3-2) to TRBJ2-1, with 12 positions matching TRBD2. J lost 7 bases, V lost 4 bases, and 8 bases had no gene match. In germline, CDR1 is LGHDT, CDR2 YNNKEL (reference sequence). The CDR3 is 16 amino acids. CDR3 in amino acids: CASSPLLAGGLNEQFF. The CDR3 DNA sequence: TGTGCCAGCAGCCCGTTACTAGCGGGGGGCCTTAATGAGCAGTTCTTC.

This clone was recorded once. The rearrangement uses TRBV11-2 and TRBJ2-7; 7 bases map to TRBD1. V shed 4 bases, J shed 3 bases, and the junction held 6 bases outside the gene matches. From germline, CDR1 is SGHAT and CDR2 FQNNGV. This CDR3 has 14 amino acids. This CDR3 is CASSWPGQSYEQYF. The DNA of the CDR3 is TGTGCCAGCAGCTGGCCGGGACAGAGCTACGAGCAGTACTTC. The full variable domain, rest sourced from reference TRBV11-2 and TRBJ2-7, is EAGVAQSPRYKIIEKRQSVAFWCNPISGHATLYWYQQILGQGPKLLIQFQNNGVVDDSQLPKDRFSAERLKGVDSTLKIQPAKLEDSAVYLCASSWPGQSYEQYFGPGTRLTVT.

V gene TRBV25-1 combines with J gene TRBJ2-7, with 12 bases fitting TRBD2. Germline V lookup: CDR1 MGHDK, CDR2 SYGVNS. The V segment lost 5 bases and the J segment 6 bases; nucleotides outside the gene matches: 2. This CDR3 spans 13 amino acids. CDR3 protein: CASSTSGGLEQYF. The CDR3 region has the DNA TGTGCCAGCAGTACTAGCGGGGGGCTCGAGCAGTACTTC.

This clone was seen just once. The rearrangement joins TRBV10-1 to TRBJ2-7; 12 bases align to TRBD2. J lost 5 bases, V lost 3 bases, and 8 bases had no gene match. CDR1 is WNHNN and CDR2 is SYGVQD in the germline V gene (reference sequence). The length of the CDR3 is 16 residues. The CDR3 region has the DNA TGCGCCAGCAGTGATGGGCTAGCGGGAGGGCCCAACGAGCAGTACTTC. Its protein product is CASSDGLAGGPNEQYF.

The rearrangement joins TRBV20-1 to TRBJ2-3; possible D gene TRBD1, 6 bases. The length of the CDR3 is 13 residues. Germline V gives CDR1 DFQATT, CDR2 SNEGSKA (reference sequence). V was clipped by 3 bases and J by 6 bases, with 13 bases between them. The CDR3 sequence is CSASLGARDTQYF. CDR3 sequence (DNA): TGCAGTGCTAGTCTGGGGGCTAGGGATACGCAGTATTTT.

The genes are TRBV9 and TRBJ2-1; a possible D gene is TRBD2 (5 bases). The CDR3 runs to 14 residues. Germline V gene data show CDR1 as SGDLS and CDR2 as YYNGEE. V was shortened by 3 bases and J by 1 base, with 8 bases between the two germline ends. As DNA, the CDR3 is TGTGCCAGCAGCGGCGGGCCTTCCTACAATGAGCAGTTCTTC. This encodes CASSGGPSYNEQFF.

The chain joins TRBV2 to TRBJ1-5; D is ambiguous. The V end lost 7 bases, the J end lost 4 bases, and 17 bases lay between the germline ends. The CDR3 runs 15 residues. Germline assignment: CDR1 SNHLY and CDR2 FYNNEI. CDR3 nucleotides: TGTGCCAGCAAGGAGGGATCGGGGATTAATCAGCCCCAGCATTTT. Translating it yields CASKEGSGINQPQHF.

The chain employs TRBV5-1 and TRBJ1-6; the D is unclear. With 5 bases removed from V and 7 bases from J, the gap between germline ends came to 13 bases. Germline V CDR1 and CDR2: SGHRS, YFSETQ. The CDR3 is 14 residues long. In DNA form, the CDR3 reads TGCGCCAGCAGTCAGGACGGACTAAATTCACCCCTCCACTTT. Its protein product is CASSQDGLNSPLHF.

CDR3 protein: CASEKGTSGRNEQFF. CDR3 bases: TGTGCCAGCGAAAAGGGGACTAGCGGGAGGAATGAGCAGTTCTTC. The gene calls are TRBV6-5 and TRBJ2-1, with 15 bases aligning to TRBD2. The V segment lost 8 bases and the J segment 7 bases; nucleotides outside the gene matches: 6. Germline CDR1 MNHEY, CDR2 SVGAGI. The CDR3 runs to 15 residues.

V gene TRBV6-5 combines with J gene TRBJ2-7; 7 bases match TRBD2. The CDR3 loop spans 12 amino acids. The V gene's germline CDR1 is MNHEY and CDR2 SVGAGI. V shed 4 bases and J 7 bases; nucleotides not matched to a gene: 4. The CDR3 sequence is CASSSGGREQYF. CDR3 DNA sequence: TGTGCCAGCAGTTCCGGGGGGAGGGAGCAGTACTTC.

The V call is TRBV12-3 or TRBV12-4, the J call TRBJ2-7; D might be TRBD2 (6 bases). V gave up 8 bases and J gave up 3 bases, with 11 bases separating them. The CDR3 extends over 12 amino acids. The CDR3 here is CASGTFVYEQYF. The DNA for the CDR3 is TGTGCCAGCGGGACTTTTGTCTACGAGCAGTACTTC.

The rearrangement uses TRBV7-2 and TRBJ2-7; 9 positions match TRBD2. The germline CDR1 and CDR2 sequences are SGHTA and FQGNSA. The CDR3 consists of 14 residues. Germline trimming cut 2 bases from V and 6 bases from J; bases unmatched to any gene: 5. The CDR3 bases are TGTGCCAGCAGCTTACAGCGGGAGGAACGCGAGCAGTACTTC. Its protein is CASSLQREEREQYF. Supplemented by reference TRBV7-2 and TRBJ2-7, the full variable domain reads GAGVSQSPSNKVTEKGKDVELRCDPISGHTALYWYRQSLGQGLEFLIYFQGNSAPDKSGLPSDRFSAERTGGSVSTLTIQRTQQEDSAVYLCASSLQREEREQYFGPGTRLTVT.

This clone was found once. The CDR3 sequence is CASSRHGGSQGYGYTF. The CDR3 coding sequence is TGCGCCAGCAGCCGACACGGCGGGAGCCAGGGATATGGCTACACCTTC. The chain has TRBV4-3 and TRBJ1-2; D is possibly TRBD1 (5 bases). Trimming took off 4 bases at V and 5 bases at J, with 20 bases between the two ends. CDR3 length: 16 amino acids. CDR1 and CDR2 (germline): LGHNA, YSLEER.

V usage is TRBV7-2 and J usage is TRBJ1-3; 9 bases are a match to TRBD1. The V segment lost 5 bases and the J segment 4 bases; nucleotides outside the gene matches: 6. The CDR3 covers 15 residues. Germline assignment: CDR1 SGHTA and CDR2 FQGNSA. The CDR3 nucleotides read TGTGCCAGCAGCCAAACAGGGGGCCGCGGAAACACCATATATTTT. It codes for CASSQTGGRGNTIYF.

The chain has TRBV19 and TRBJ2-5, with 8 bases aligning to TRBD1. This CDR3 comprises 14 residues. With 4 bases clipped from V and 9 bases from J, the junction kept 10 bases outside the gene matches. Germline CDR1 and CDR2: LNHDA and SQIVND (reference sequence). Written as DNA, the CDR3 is TGTGCCAGTAGTACGGATTGGACAGGGCAGGCCCAGTACTTC. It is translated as CASSTDWTGQAQYF. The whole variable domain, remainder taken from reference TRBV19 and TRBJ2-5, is DGGITQSPKYLFRKEGQNVTLSCEQNLNHDAMYWYRQDPGQGLRLIYYSQIVNDFQKGDIAEGYSVSREKKESFPLTVTSAQKNPTAFYLCASSTDWTGQAQYFGPGTRLLVL.

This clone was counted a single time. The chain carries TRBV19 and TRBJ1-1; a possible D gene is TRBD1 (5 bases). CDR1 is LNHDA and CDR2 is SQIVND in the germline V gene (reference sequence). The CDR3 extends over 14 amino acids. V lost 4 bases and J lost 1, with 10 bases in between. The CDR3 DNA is TGTGCCAGTAGTAAGAGGCAGGGGAACACTGAAGCTTTCTTT. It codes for CASSKRQGNTEAFF.

In DNA, the CDR3 is TGTGCCAGCAGTTTATCGATCAGGGCACGCGACACTGAAGCTTTCTTT. Its protein is CASSLSIRARDTEAFF. V usage is TRBV27 and J usage is TRBJ1-1, with D possibly matching TRBD1 (5 bases). Germline V gene sequence: CDR1 MNHEY, CDR2 SMNVEV (reference sequence). Trimming pared 0 bases from V and 3 bases from J, leaving 14 bases between. The CDR3 totals 16 residues.

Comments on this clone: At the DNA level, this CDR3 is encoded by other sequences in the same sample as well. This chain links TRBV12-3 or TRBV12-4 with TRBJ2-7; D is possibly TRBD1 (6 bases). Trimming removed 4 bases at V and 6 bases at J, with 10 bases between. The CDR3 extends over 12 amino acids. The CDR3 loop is CASSSDRGEQYF. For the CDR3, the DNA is TGTGCCAGCAGTTCGGACAGAGGCGAGCAGTACTTC.

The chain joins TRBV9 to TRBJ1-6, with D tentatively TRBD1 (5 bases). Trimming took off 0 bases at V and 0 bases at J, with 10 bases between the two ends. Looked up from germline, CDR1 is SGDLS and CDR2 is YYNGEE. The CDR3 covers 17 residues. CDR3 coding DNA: TGTGCCAGCAGCGTAGCCCAGGGTCCCTCCTATAATTCACCCCTCCACTTT. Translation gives CASSVAQGPSYNSPLHF.